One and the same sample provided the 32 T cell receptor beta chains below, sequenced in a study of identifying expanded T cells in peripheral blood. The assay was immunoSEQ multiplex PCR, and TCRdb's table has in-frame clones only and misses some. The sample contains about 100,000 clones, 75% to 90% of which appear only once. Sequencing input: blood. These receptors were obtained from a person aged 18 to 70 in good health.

CDR3 loop: CASSPGLGLGNTIYF. In nucleotides, the CDR3 is TGTGCCAGCTCACCAGGTCTAGGCCTTGGAAACACCATATATTTT. The rearrangement uses TRBV18 and TRBJ1-3; D is unresolved. Trimming stripped 2 bases from V and 3 bases from J, with 11 bases between. The germline V gene encodes CDR1 KGHSH and CDR2 LQKENI. There are 15 residues in the CDR3.

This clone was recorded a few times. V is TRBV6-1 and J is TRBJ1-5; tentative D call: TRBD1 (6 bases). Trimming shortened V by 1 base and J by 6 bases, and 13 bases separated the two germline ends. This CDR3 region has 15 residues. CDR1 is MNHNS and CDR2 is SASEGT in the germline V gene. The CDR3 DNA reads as TGTGCCAGCAGTGAAGGGGCTGGGGGGCCTCAGCCCCAGCATTTT. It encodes CASSEGAGGPQPQHF.

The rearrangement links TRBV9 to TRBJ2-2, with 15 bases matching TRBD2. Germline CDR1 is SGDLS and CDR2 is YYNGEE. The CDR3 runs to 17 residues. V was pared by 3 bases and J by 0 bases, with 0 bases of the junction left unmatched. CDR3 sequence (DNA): TGTGCCAGCAGCGGGACTAGCGGGGGGGCGAACACCGGGGAGCTGTTTTTT. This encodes CASSGTSGGANTGELFF.

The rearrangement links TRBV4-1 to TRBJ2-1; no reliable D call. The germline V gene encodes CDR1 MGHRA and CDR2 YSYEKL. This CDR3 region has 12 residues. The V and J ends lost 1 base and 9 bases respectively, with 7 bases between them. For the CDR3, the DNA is TGCGCCAGCAGCCAAGTAAACGGTGAGCAGTTCTTC. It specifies CASSQVNGEQFF.

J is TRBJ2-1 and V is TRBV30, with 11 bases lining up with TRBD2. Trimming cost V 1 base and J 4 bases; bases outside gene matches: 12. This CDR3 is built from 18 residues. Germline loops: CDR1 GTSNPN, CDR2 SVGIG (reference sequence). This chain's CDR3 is CAWSASRSGRVPYNEQFF. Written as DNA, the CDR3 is TGTGCCTGGAGTGCAAGTCGTAGCGGGAGGGTCCCATACAATGAGCAGTTCTTC. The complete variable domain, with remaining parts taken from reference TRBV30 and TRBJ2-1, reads SQTIHQWPATLVQPVGSPLSLECTVEGTSNPNLYWYRQAAGRGLQLLFYSVGIGQISSEVPQNLSASRPQDRQFILSSKKLLLSDSGFYLCAWSASRSGRVPYNEQFFGPGTRLTVL.

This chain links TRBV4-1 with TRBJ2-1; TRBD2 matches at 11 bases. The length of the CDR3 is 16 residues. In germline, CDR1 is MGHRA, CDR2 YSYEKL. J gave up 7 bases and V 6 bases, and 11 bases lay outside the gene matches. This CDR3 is CASRPGSGGAINEQFF. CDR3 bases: TGCGCCAGCAGACCAGGTAGCGGGGGGGCCATTAATGAGCAGTTCTTC.

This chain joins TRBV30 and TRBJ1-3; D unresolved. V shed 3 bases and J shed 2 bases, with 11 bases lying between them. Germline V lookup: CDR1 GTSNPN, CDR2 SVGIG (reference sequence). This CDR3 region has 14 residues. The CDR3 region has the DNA TGTGCCTGGAGCTCAGGAGTCGCTGGAAACACCATATATTTT. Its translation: CAWSSGVAGNTIYF.

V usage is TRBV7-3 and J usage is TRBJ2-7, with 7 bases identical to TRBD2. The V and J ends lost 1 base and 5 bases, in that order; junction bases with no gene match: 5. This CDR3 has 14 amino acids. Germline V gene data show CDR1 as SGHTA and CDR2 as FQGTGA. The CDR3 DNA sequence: TGTGCCAGCAGCTTAAACGGGGGGATCGACGAGCAGTACTTC. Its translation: CASSLNGGIDEQYF.

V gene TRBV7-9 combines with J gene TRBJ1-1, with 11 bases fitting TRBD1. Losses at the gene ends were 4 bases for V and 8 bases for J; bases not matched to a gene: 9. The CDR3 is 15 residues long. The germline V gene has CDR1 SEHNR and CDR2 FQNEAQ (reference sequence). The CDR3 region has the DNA TGTGCCAGCAGCTCAGGACAGGGGGCATCGCGAGAAGCTTTCTTT. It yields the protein CASSSGQGASREAFF. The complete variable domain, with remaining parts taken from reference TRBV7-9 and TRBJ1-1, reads DTGVSQNPRHKITKRGQNVTFRCDPISEHNRLYWYRQTLGQGPEFLTYFQNEAQLEKSRLLSDRFSAERPKGSFSTLEIQRTEQGDSAMYLCASSSGQGASREAFFGQGTRLTVV.

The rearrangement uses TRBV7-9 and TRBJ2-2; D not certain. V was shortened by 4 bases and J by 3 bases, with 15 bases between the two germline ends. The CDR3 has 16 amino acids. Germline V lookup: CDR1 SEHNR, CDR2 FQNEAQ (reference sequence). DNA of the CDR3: TGTGCCAGCAGCTCTCCCAGTGGATATTACACCGGGGAGCTGTTTTTT. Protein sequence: CASSSPSGYYTGELFF. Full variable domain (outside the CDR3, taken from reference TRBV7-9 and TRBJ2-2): DTGVSQNPRHKITKRGQNVTFRCDPISEHNRLYWYRQTLGQGPEFLTYFQNEAQLEKSRLLSDRFSAERPKGSFSTLEIQRTEQGDSAMYLCASSSPSGYYTGELFFGEGSRLTVL.

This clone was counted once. The CDR3 here is CASSSRLSGGPGTQYF. Here the CDR3 DNA reads TGTGCCAGCAGTTCCCGACTGAGCGGGGGCCCAGGAACGCAGTATTTT. The chain employs TRBV27 and TRBJ2-3, with TRBD2 identical over 8 bases. The CDR3 has 16 residues. Germline V lookup: CDR1 MNHEY, CDR2 SMNVEV (reference sequence). Unmatched junction bases numbered 15, after V lost 4 bases and J lost 9 bases.

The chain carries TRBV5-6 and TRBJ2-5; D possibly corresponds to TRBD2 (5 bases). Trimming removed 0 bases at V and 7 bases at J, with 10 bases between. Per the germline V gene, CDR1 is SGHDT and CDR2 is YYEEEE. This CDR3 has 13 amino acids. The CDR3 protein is CASSLAGSRTQYF. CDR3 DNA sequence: TGTGCCAGCAGCTTGGCGGGGTCTCGGACCCAGTACTTC.

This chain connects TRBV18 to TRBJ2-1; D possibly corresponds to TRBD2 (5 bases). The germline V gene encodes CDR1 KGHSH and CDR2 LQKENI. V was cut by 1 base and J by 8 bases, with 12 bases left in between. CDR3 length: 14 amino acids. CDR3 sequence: CASSPQRTQYEQFF. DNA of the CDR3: TGTGCCAGCTCACCACAAAGGACTCAATATGAGCAGTTCTTC.

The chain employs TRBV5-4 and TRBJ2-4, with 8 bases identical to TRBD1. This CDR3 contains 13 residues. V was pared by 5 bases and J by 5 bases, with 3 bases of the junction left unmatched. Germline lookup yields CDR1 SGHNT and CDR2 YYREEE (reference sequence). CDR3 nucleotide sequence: TGTGCCAGCAGAGGACAGGGCCAAAACATTCAGTACTTC. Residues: CASRGQGQNIQYF.

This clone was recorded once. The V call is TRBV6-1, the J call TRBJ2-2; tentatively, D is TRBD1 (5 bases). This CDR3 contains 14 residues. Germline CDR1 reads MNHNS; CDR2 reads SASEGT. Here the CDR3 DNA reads TGTGGGCCCCCCGACAGCGCGAACACCGGGGAGCTGTTTTTT. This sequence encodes CGPPDSANTGELFF.

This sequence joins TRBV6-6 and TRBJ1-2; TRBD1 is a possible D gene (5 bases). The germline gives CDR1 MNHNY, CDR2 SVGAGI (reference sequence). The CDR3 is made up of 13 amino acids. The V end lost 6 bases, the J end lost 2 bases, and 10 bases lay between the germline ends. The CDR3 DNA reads TGTGCCAGCAGATCGACAGTCAACTATGGCTACACCTTC. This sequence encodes CASRSTVNYGYTF.

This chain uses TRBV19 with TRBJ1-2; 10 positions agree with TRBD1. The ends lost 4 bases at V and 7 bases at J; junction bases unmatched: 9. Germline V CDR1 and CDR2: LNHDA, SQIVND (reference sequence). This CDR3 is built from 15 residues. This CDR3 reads CASSKWGTGERGYTF. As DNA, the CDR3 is TGTGCCAGTAGTAAATGGGGGACAGGGGAGCGTGGCTACACCTTC.

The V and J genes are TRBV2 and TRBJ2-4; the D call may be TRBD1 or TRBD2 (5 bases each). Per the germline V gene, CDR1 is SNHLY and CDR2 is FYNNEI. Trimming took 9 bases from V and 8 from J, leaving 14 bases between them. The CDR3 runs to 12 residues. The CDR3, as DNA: TGTGCCAGGGGAGACAGCAGGTACATTCAGTACTTC. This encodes CARGDSRYIQYF.

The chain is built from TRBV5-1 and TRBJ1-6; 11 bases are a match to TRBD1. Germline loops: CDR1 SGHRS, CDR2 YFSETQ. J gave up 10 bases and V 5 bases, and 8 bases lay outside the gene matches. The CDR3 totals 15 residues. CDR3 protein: CASSWTGGRNSPLHF. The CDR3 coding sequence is TGCGCCAGCAGTTGGACAGGGGGCAGAAACTCACCCCTCCACTTT.

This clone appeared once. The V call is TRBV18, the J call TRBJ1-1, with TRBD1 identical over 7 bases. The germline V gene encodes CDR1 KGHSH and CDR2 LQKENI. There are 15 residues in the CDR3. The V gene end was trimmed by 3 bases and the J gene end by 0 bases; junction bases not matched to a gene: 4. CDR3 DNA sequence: TGTGCCAGCTCACCGGGACAGCAAATGAACACTGAAGCTTTCTTT. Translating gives CASSPGQQMNTEAFF.

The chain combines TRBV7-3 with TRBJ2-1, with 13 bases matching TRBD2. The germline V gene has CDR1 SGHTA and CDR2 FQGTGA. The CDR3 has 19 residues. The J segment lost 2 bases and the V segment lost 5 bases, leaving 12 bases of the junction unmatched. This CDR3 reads CASSTLTSGGHPAYNEQFF. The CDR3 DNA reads TGTGCCAGCAGCACACTGACTAGCGGGGGGCACCCCGCCTACAATGAGCAGTTCTTC.

The CDR3 loop is CASSSRGGSSYEQYF. CDR3 nucleotides: TGTGCCAGCAGCTCGCGGGGGGGGAGCTCCTACGAGCAGTACTTC. The chain links TRBV13 to TRBJ2-7; 9 nucleotides line up with TRBD2. The CDR3 totals 15 residues. Per germline, CDR1 PRHDT and CDR2 FYEKMQ (reference sequence). The V and J ends lost 4 bases and 0 bases, in that order; junction bases with no gene match: 4.

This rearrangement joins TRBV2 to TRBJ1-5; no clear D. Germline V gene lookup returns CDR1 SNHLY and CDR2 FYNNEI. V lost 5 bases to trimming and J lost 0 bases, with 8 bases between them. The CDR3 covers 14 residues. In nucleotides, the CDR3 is TGTGCCAGCAGTCAGAGTTATAGCAATCAGCCCCAGCATTTT. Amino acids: CASSQSYSNQPQHF.

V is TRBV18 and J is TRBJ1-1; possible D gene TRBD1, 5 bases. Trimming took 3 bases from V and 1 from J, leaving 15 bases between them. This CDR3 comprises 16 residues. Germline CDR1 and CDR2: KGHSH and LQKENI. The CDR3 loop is CASSPRAAVTNTEAFF. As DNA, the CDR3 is TGTGCCAGCTCACCCAGGGCAGCTGTAACGAACACTGAAGCTTTCTTT.

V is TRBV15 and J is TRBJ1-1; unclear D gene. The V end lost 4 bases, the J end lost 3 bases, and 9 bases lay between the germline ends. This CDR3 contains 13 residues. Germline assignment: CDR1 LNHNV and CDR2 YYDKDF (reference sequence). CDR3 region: CATSKMADTEAFF. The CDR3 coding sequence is TGTGCCACCAGCAAGATGGCGGACACTGAAGCTTTCTTT.

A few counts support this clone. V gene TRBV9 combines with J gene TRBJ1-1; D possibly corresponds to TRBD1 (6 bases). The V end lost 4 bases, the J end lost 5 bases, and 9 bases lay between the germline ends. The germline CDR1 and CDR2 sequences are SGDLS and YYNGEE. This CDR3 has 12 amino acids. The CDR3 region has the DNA TGTGCCAGCAGCCCACAGGGTACTGAAGCTTTCTTT. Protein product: CASSPQGTEAFF.

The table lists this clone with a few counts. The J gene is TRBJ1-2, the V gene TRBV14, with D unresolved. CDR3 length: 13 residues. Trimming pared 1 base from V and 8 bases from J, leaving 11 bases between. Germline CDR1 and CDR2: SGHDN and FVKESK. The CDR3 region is CASSQARFGGYTF. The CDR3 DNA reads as TGTGCCAGCAGCCAAGCTAGGTTCGGAGGCTACACCTTC.

CDR3 nucleotide sequence: TGTGCCAGCAGCGTAGGGGGCAGGGGGTTCCCTATTCCCTATGGCTACACCTTC. Amino acid sequence: CASSVGGRGFPIPYGYTF. The chain employs TRBV9 and TRBJ1-2; 7 bases line up with TRBD1. The V gene's germline CDR1 is SGDLS and CDR2 YYNGEE. Trimming at V came to 0 bases and at J to 4 bases, leaving 15 bases not matched to a gene. This CDR3 is built from 18 residues. The whole variable domain, remainder taken from reference TRBV9 and TRBJ1-2, is DSGVTQTPKHLITATGQRVTLRCSPRSGDLSVYWYQQSLDQGLQFLIQYYNGEERAKGNILERFSAQQFPDLHSELNLSSLELGDSALYFCASSVGGRGFPIPYGYTFGSGTRLTVV.

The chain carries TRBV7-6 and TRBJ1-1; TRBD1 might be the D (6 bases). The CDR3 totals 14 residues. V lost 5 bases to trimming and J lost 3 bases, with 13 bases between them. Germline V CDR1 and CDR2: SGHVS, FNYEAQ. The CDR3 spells CASSRGHVDTEAFF. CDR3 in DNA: TGTGCCAGCAGCCGGGGGCACGTGGACACTGAAGCTTTCTTT. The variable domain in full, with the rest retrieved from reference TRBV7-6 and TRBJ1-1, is GAGVSQSPRYKVTKRGQDVALRCDPISGHVSLYWYRQALGQGPEFLTYFNYEAQQDKSGLPNDRFSAERPEGSISTLTIQRTEQRDSAMYRCASSRGHVDTEAFFGQGTRLTVV.

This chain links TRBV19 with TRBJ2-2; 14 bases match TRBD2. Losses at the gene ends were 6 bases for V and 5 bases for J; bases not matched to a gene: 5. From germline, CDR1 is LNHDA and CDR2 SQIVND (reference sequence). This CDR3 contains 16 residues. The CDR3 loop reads CASSRLAGGQTGELFF. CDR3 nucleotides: TGTGCCAGTAGCCGACTAGCGGGAGGGCAGACCGGGGAGCTGTTTTTT.

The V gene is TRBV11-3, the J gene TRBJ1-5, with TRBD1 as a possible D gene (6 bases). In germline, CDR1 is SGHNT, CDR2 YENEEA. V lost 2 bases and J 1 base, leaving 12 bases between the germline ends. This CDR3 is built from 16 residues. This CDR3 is CASSLIGQRSNQPQHF. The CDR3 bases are TGTGCCAGCAGCTTAATCGGACAGAGGAGCAATCAGCCCCAGCATTTT.

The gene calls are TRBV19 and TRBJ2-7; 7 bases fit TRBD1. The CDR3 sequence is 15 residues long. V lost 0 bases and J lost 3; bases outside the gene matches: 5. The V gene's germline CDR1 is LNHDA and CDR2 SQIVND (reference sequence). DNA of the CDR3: TGTGCCAGTAGTATAGAATTCACAGGGGTCTACGAGCAGTACTTC. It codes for CASSIEFTGVYEQYF.